The clone carrying this T cell receptor (beta chain) was observed a few times. Antigen specificity is unknown. This specimen comes from a study of beta chain features in type 1 diabetes. The overall study: Age and gender were similar between patients and healthy donors, as were cell yields.

Every bit of the isolated RNA underwent reverse transcription, so sequencing read expressed TCRB transcripts. Clones were sequenced by immunoSEQ multiplex PCR, and TCRdb holds only the in-frame ones, with some missing. The sample holds about 240,000 clones, approximately 13% seen once. Study-wide points: Naive, central memory and regulatory TCRB repertoires appeared more similar among patients than healthy donors. There was a moderate but significant shortening of TCRB CDR3s in all four CD4+ subsets of Type 1 diabetes patients.

The J segment lost 5 bases and the V segment lost 6 bases, leaving 5 bases of the junction unmatched. Germline CDR1 and CDR2: SQVTM and ANQGSEA. The CDR3 length is 13 residues. The sequenced sample was naive CD4+ T cells from blood. The chain uses TRBV29-1 and TRBJ2-1; 9 bases map to TRBD1. This clonotype was obtained from a man younger than 45 with type 1 diabetes. CDR3 nucleotides: TGCAGCGTACAGGGGGCTTCCCACAATGAGCAGTTCTTC. Translated: CSVQGASHNEQFF.